These T cell receptor beta chains were read from a single sample in a study of human T cells and chemical hapten exposure. TCRdb passed the RACE reads through MiXCR, listing each CDR3 protein once. The sample records 85,000 or so distinct CDR3 sequences, approximately 10% being singletons. The material sequenced was whole blood, taken in connection with sensitization to the hapten diphenylcyclopropenone (DPC). The receptors were gathered from a man between 18 and 29 years old with alopecia areata. Some clones in this sample may be carry-over from other donors' samples. CDR3s include the opening cysteine and the closing phenylalanine or tryptophan. A D gene is named only where the DNA matches it firmly. Size values are once, few and many counts, or a class for expanded clones, and some rows have none.

TRBJ1-5	few	TRBV7-2	TRBD1	TGTGCCAGCAGCCCCCGAATGACAGGGAACCAGCCCCAGCATTTT	CASSPRMTGNQPQHF
TRBJ1-1	many	TRBV2	.	TGTGCCAGCAGTGAGAGCTCGATTTTTGGGATCCCTGAAGCTTTCTTT	CASSESSIFGIPEAFF
TRBJ1-4	.	TRBV7-3	.	TGTGCCAGCAGCTTAGATCGGAGGGGGGCAACTAATGAAAAACTGTTTTTT	CASSLDRRGATNEKLFF
TRBJ2-2	.	TRBV6-4	TRBD2	TGTGCCAGCAGCCCTTCTAGCGGGGAAACCGGGGAGCTGTTTTTT	CASSPSSGETGELFF
TRBJ1-4	few	TRBV29-1	TRBD1	TGCAGCGTTGAAGGGGACAGTAATGAAAAACTGTTTTTT	CSVEGDSNEKLFF
TRBJ2-2	.	TRBV4-1	.	TGCGCCAGCAGCCTCCCTGTTGATTTCGGGGAGCTGTTTTTT	CASSLPVDFGELFF
TRBJ2-1	.	TRBV12-3/TRBV12-4	.	TGTGCCAGCAGTTTATTGGCGAGGATCAATGAGCAGTTCTTC	CASSLLARINEQFF
TRBJ1-2	many	TRBV20-1	TRBD1	TGCAGTGCTCGACAGGGTTCCCCCTATGGCTACACCTTC	CSARQGSPYGYTF
TRBJ1-1	.	TRBV11-3	.	TGTGCCAGCAGCCCCCGGGGGGCAACTGAAGCTTTCTTT	CASSPRGATEAFF
TRBJ2-6	.	TRBV7-9	.	TGTGCCAGCAGCTTAATGGGAACTGGGGCCAACGTCCTGACTTTC	CASSLMGTGANVLTF
TRBJ1-1	few	TRBV7-3	.	TGTGCCAGCAGGGTCTCGTCCCAAGTGGGTGAAGCTTTCTTT	CASRVSSQVGEAFF
TRBJ1-6	few	TRBV11-2	.	TGTGCCAGCAGCGCGACAGGATTTAATTCACCCCTCCACTTT	CASSATGFNSPLHF
TRBJ2-2	.	TRBV29-1	TRBD2	TGCAGCGTTAGGGGCGAGCGGGGGGGCCCCGGGGAGCTGTTTTTT	CSVRGERGGPGELFF
TRBJ2-5	.	TRBV28	.	TGTGCCAGCAGTTTTGGAGGAGAGACCCAGTACTTC	CASSFGGETQYF
TRBJ1-2	few	TRBV11-2	.	TGTGCCAGCAGCCTAACGAGAACAGACTATGGCTACACCTTC	CASSLTRTDYGYTF
TRBJ2-5	many	TRBV20-1	.	TGCAGTGCTAAGGAGGGGACAAAAGAGACCCAGTACTTC	CSAKEGTKETQYF
TRBJ1-6	many	TRBV6-5	TRBD1	TGTGCCAGCAGTTACGGGACAGAGTTTTCACCCCTCCACTTT	CASSYGTEFSPLHF
TRBJ2-1	.	TRBV5-1	.	TGCGCCAGCACTACTATGAGCTCCTACAATGAGCAGTTCTTC	CASTTMSSYNEQFF
TRBJ1-4	few	TRBV29-1	.	TGCAGCGTGGGTGTGGGGAATGAAAAACTGTTTTTT	CSVGVGNEKLFF
TRBJ1-5	.	TRBV20-1	.	TGCAGTGCCTCCTGGGGGAGTGCTCAGCCCCAGCATTTT	CSASWGSAQPQHF
TRBJ2-1	many	TRBV5-1	.	TGCGCCAGCAGCTCGGTTACACGGTACAATGAGCAGTTCTTC	CASSSVTRYNEQFF
TRBJ1-6	many	TRBV12-3/TRBV12-4	.	TGTGCCAGCAGTTTGGCCTTACCAGGGAGAAGCGGTAATTCACCCCTCCACTTT	CASSLALPGRSGNSPLHF
TRBJ2-3	few	TRBV7-2	.	TGTGCCAGCAGCTCGGGAGTCACAGATACGCAGTATTTT	CASSSGVTDTQYF
TRBJ1-1	few	TRBV6-2/TRBV6-3	.	TGTGCCAGCAGTTACGGACCCCTACGGAGGGGTATGAACACTGAAGCTTTCTTT	CASSYGPLRRGMNTEAFF
TRBJ1-5	many	TRBV3-1	.	TGTGCCAGCAGCCAGGACAGTTGGAATCAGCCCCAGCATTTT	CASSQDSWNQPQHF
TRBJ1-2	few	TRBV7-3	TRBD1	TGTGCCAGCAGCCCGACAGGGGGCTCATATGGCTACACCTTC	CASSPTGGSYGYTF
TRBJ1-3	.	TRBV7-6	.	TGTGCCAGCAGCTTAGGGCATTCCTCTGGAAACACCATATATTTT	CASSLGHSSGNTIYF
TRBJ2-7	many	TRBV7-7	.	TGTGCCAGCAGCTGGGGGACGGGCTCGGAGCAGTACTTC	CASSWGTGSEQYF
TRBJ1-2	.	TRBV6-2/TRBV6-3	.	TGTGCCAGCAGTTACTCTGCCCCACGGGTTTTCACCTTC	CASSYSAPRVFTF
TRBJ1-2	few	TRBV6-5	.	TGTGCCAGCAGTTACGAGGGACACACCTATGGCTACACCTTC	CASSYEGHTYGYTF
TRBJ2-5	.	TRBV6-5	TRBD2	TGTGCCAGCAGCAAGACTAGCAGTGGGACCCAGTACTTC	CASSKTSSGTQYF
TRBJ2-3	few	TRBV6-2/TRBV6-3	TRBD1	TGTGCCAGCAGCCGCGGAGGGACAGGGTTTGACACAGATACGCAGTATTTT	CASSRGGTGFDTDTQYF
TRBJ1-5	many	TRBV23-1	.	TGCGCCAGCAGTCAATGGAGGGGCCGGAGCAGCAATCAGCCCCAGCATTTT	CASSQWRGRSSNQPQHF
TRBJ2-2	few	TRBV29-1	TRBD2	TGCAGCGTTAAGGGGAAAGGGACTAGCCAAATTGCCGGGGAGCTGTTTTTT	CSVKGKGTSQIAGELFF
TRBJ2-1	many	TRBV7-3	.	TGTGCCAGCAGCTTAGAGGGGATCAATGAGCAGTTCTTC	CASSLEGINEQFF
TRBJ1-6	.	TRBV7-3	.	TGTGCCAGCAGCTTAAGTTTATGGAATTCACCCCTCCACTTT	CASSLSLWNSPLHF
TRBJ2-2	few	TRBV3-1	TRBD1	TGTGCCAGCAGCCAATACCTAGGACAGGTCCCGTTCTCCGGGGAGCTGTTTTTT	CASSQYLGQVPFSGELFF
TRBJ2-4	many	TRBV20-1	TRBD1	TGCAGTGCAAGACAGGGAGAAGGGAACATTCAGTACTTC	CSARQGEGNIQYF
TRBJ2-7	few	TRBV6-2/TRBV6-3	TRBD1	TGTGCCAGCAGTTTTATGCGGGACAGGGGCTACGAGCAGTACTTC	CASSFMRDRGYEQYF
TRBJ2-7	many	TRBV4-3	.	TGCGCCAGCAGCCAAGGCAGGGGTTACTACGAGCAGTACTTC	CASSQGRGYYEQYF
TRBJ1-6	many	TRBV5-1	.	TGCGCCAGCAGCTTGCCAGGGTATAATTCACCCCTCCACTTT	CASSLPGYNSPLHF
TRBJ1-6	many	TRBV11-2	.	TGTGCCAGCAGCCCTCGCAGGGATTATTCACCCCTCCACTTT	CASSPRRDYSPLHF
TRBJ1-4	.	TRBV4-2	TRBD1	TGTGCCAGCAGCCCGGGACAGACTAATGAAAAACTGTTTTTT	CASSPGQTNEKLFF
TRBJ2-5	.	TRBV29-1	TRBD1	TGCAGCGCTAGACAGGGGAGAGAGACCCAGTACTTC	CSARQGRETQYF
TRBJ1-5	many	TRBV7-9	TRBD1	TGTGCCAGCAGCCGGACAGGCGGGAATTATCAGCCCCAGCATTTT	CASSRTGGNYQPQHF
TRBJ1-5	many	TRBV7-2	TRBD1	TGTGCCAGCAGCCCTCGACAGGGGGGTCGATATAGCAATCAGCCCCAGCATTTT	CASSPRQGGRYSNQPQHF
TRBJ1-2	many	TRBV6-6	.	TGTGCCAGCAGTTTACGAGCAGATCTCTATGGCTACACCTTC	CASSLRADLYGYTF
TRBJ2-5	.	TRBV7-2	.	TGTGCCAGCAGCTCCCTCCCGGCGGGGTGGGGAGAGACCCAGTACTTC	CASSSLPAGWGETQYF
TRBJ1-6	.	TRBV4-3	.	TGCGCCAGCAGCCAAGTATCGGCAGGGACTGTGGGCTCCTATAATTCACCCCTCCACTTT	CASSQVSAGTVGSYNSPLHF